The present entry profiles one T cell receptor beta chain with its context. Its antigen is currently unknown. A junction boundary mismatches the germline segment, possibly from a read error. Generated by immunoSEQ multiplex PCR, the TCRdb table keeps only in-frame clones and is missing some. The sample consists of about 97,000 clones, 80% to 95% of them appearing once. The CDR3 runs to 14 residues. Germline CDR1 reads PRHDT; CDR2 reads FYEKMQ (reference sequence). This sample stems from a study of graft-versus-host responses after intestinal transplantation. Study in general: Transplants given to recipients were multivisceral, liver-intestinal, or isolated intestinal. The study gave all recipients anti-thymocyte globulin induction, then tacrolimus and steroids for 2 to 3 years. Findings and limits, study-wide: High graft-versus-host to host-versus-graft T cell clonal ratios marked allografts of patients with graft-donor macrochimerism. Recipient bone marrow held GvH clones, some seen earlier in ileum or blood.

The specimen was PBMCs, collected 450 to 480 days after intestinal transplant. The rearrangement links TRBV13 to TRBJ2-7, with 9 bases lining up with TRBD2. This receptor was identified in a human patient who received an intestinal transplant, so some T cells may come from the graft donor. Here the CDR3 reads CASSLLAGINERYF. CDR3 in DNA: TGTGCCAGCAGCTTACTAGCGGGGATTAACGAGCGGTACTTC.